The 19 T cell receptor beta chains below come from one sample, sequenced in a study of T cells in localized non-small cell lung cancer. Clones were read by immunoSEQ multiplex PCR, and TCRdb kept only the in-frame ones, dropping some. The table records some 85,000 clones, 60% to 85% of them present only once. The sequencing here drew on PBMCs, taken before any cancer treatment. The source of these receptors is a man between 40 and 70 years old with stage II squamous cell lung carcinoma.

V is TRBV2 and J is TRBJ2-4, with D possibly being TRBD1 or TRBD2 (6 bases each). Germline CDR1 and CDR2: SNHLY and FYNNEI. This CDR3 spans 16 amino acids. Trimming left V 7 bases short and J 0 bases short, with 16 bases between. This chain's CDR3 is CASIGGGPLAKNIQYF. The CDR3 DNA follows: TGTGCCAGCATCGGAGGGGGGCCCCTAGCCAAAAACATTCAGTACTTC.

This clone was counted a few times. This sequence joins TRBV19 and TRBJ2-1; D possibly matches TRBD1 or TRBD2 (6 bases each). Trimming removed 5 bases from V and 1 base from J, with 12 bases in between. Germline CDR1 LNHDA, CDR2 SQIVND (reference sequence). This CDR3 comprises 15 residues. The chain's CDR3 is CASSGGLLSYNEQFF. CDR3 bases: TGTGCCAGTAGTGGGGGGCTCTTATCCTACAATGAGCAGTTCTTC.

As DNA, the CDR3 is TGTGCCAGTAGTGCGACTAGCGGGAGTTTTGAGACCCAGTACTTC. Translating gives CASSATSGSFETQYF. This chain uses TRBV19 with TRBJ2-5; 12 bases map to TRBD2. Per the germline V gene, CDR1 is LNHDA and CDR2 is SQIVND (reference sequence). V shed 5 bases and J 5 bases; nucleotides not matched to a gene: 6. The CDR3 extends over 15 amino acids. The whole variable domain, filled in from reference TRBV19 and TRBJ2-5, reads DGGITQSPKYLFRKEGQNVTLSCEQNLNHDAMYWYRQDPGQGLRLIYYSQIVNDFQKGDIAEGYSVSREKKESFPLTVTSAQKNPTAFYLCASSATSGSFETQYFGPGTRLLVL.

This clone was seen once. This rearrangement joins TRBV6-6 to TRBJ2-2, with D possibly being TRBD2 (6 bases). V lost 9 bases and J lost 3, with 17 bases in between. CDR1 and CDR2 from the germline V gene are MNHNY and SVGAGI (reference sequence). The CDR3 length is 15 residues. In nucleotides, the CDR3 is TGTGCCAGTCGGCGGGGTCGTGAGTACACCGGGGAGCTGTTTTTT. This sequence encodes CASRRGREYTGELFF.

CDR3 sequence: CASSQTGATDTQYF. CDR3 nucleotide sequence: TGCGCCAGCAGCCAGACAGGCGCGACAGATACGCAGTATTTT. The rearrangement links TRBV4-1 to TRBJ2-3; perhaps TRBD1 as D (6 bases). Trimming removed 3 bases from V and 3 bases from J, with 10 bases in between. The CDR3 covers 14 residues. The germline CDR1 and CDR2 sequences are MGHRA and YSYEKL.

The CDR3 nucleotides are TGTGCCAGCAGTTTCACCGGGACGGTTTACGAGCAGTACTTC. It specifies CASSFTGTVYEQYF. The chain has TRBV27 and TRBJ2-7; the D call may be TRBD1 or TRBD2 (5 bases each). V was clipped by 3 bases and J by 4 bases, with 13 bases between them. Germline V gives CDR1 MNHEY, CDR2 SMNVEV (reference sequence). The CDR3 contains 14 residues.

The genes are TRBV7-3 and TRBJ2-2; a possible D gene is TRBD1 (5 bases). CDR1 is SGHTA and CDR2 is FQGTGA in the germline V gene. The V gene lost 2 bases and the J gene lost 0 bases, with 7 bases spanning the gap. The CDR3 consists of 15 residues. CDR3 coding DNA: TGTGCCAGCAGCTTAGCCAGGGCGAACACCGGGGAGCTGTTTTTT. Translation: CASSLARANTGELFF.

The rearrangement joins TRBV10-3 to TRBJ2-1; 10 nucleotides match TRBD2. Germline assignment: CDR1 ENHRY and CDR2 SYGVKD. Germline trimming cut 0 bases from V and 0 bases from J; bases unmatched to any gene: 8. The CDR3 has 19 residues. CDR3 protein: CAISESPSGGQSSYNEQFF. For the CDR3, the DNA is TGTGCCATCAGTGAGTCGCCTAGCGGGGGACAAAGCTCCTACAATGAGCAGTTCTTC.

The genes are TRBV5-1 and TRBJ2-2; 8 bases agree with TRBD1. The V segment lost 4 bases and the J segment 6 bases; nucleotides outside the gene matches: 14. There are 17 residues in the CDR3. Per the germline V gene, CDR1 is SGHRS and CDR2 is YFSETQ. CDR3 protein: CASSPLAETGAAGELFF. The CDR3 DNA reads TGCGCCAGCAGCCCTCTTGCCGAGACAGGGGCGGCCGGGGAGCTGTTTTTT.

The rearrangement links TRBV7-2 to TRBJ2-5; no firm D call. Germline V gene lookup returns CDR1 SGHTA and CDR2 FQGNSA. This CDR3 spans 15 amino acids. Trimming left V 8 bases short and J 1 base short, with 17 bases between. CDR3 nucleotides: TGTGCCAGCTCCTTAAGTGGGGTCCTCCAAGAGACCCAGTACTTC. Amino acids: CASSLSGVLQETQYF.

This clone was counted a few times. The CDR3 DNA sequence: TGTGCCAGCAGCGTAGGGCCGGGGTTGCCCGGGGAGCTGTTTTTT. Translation: CASSVGPGLPGELFF. The chain employs TRBV9 and TRBJ2-2, with D possibly matching TRBD2 (5 bases). The CDR3 length is 15 residues. Trimming shortened V by 0 bases and J by 6 bases, and 12 bases separated the two germline ends. Germline loops: CDR1 SGDLS, CDR2 YYNGEE.

The chain recombines TRBV29-1 with TRBJ1-2; no clear D. This CDR3 has 12 residues. Germline CDR1 reads SQVTM; CDR2 reads ANQGSEA. V gave up 7 bases and J gave up 4 bases, with 13 bases separating them. CDR3: CSAKTLSYGYTF. The DNA for the CDR3 is TGCAGCGCCAAGACACTATCCTATGGCTACACCTTC.

This chain joins TRBV28 and TRBJ2-7; unclear D gene. Germline loops: CDR1 MDHEN, CDR2 SYDVKM. The CDR3 loop spans 12 amino acids. Trimming stripped 3 bases from V and 3 bases from J, with 6 bases between. The CDR3 nucleotides read TGTGCCAGCAGTTTCGGCAGCTACGAGCAGTACTTC. Protein sequence: CASSFGSYEQYF.

Points on this clone: This sample also contains other DNA sequences that code for the same CDR3. The gene calls are TRBV2 and TRBJ1-2; 8 bases agree with TRBD1. The CDR3 contains 13 residues. V lost 6 bases and J lost 2; bases outside the gene matches: 2. Germline V gene lookup returns CDR1 SNHLY and CDR2 FYNNEI. This CDR3 reads CASSGTGNYGYTF. CDR3 DNA: TGTGCCAGCAGCGGGACAGGAAACTATGGCTACACCTTC.

In this sample, this clone turned up a few times. The J gene is TRBJ2-7, the V gene TRBV27, with D possibly TRBD1 on 7 matching bases. V lost 5 bases, J lost 4 bases, and 18 bases lay in between. The CDR3 sequence is 15 residues long. Germline lookup yields CDR1 MNHEY and CDR2 SMNVEV (reference sequence). The chain's CDR3 is CASSLGAGGFYEQYF. Written as DNA, the CDR3 is TGTGCCAGCAGTCTCGGGGCAGGGGGGTTTTACGAGCAGTACTTC.

The chain uses TRBV14 and TRBJ1-3; no firm D call. V lost 4 bases, J lost 0 bases, and 13 bases lay in between. The germline V gene encodes CDR1 SGHDN and CDR2 FVKESK. The CDR3 is made up of 16 amino acids. The CDR3 is CASSPVGPVSGNTIYF. In DNA form, the CDR3 reads TGTGCCAGCAGCCCGGTCGGACCAGTCTCTGGAAACACCATATATTTT.

This chain joins TRBV7-2 and TRBJ1-6, with unresolved D. CDR1 is SGHTA and CDR2 is FQGNSA in the germline V gene. Trimming pared 6 bases from V and 6 bases from J, leaving 6 bases between. This CDR3 is built from 12 residues. The CDR3 protein is CASSYSNSPLHF. The CDR3 DNA reads as TGTGCCAGCAGTTACAGTAATTCACCCCTCCACTTT. Full variable domain (outside the CDR3, taken from reference TRBV7-2 and TRBJ1-6): GAGVSQSPSNKVTEKGKDVELRCDPISGHTALYWYRQSLGQGLEFLIYFQGNSAPDKSGLPSDRFSAERTGGSVSTLTIQRTQQEDSAVYLCASSYSNSPLHFGNGTRLTVT.

The V gene is TRBV7-9, the J gene TRBJ1-1, with D perhaps TRBD1 (5 bases). The CDR3 contains 16 residues. V was trimmed by 1 base and J by 0 bases, leaving 12 bases between them. The germline gives CDR1 SEHNR, CDR2 FQNEAQ (reference sequence). Here the CDR3 reads CASSLVPRGMNTEAFF. The CDR3 coding sequence is TGTGCCAGCAGCTTAGTACCGAGGGGCATGAACACTGAAGCTTTCTTT.

This clone came up once. The CDR3 sequence: CASSQRGQGDVYEQYF. CDR3 sequence (DNA): TGCGCCAGCAGCCAAAGGGGACAGGGGGATGTCTACGAGCAGTACTTC. The J gene is TRBJ2-7, the V gene TRBV4-1; TRBD1 matches at 11 bases. The trim removed 2 bases at V and 3 bases at J, leaving 6 bases unmatched. Germline lookup yields CDR1 MGHRA and CDR2 YSYEKL. This CDR3 has 16 residues.